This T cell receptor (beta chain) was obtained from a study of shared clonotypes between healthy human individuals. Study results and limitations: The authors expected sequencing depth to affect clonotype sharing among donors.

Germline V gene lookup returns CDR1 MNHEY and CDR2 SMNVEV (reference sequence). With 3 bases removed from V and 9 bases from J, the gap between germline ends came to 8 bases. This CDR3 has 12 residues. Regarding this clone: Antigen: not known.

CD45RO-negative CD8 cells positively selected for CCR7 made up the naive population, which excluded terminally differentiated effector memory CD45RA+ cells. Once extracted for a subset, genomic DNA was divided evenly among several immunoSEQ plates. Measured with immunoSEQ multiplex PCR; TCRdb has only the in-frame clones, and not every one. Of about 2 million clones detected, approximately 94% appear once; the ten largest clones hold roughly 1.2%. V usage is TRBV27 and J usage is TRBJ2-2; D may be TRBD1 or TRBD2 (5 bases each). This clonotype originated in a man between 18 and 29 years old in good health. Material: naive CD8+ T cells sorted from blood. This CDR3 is CASSLQGRELFF. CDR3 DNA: TGTGCCAGCAGTTTGCAGGGACGGGAGCTGTTTTTT.